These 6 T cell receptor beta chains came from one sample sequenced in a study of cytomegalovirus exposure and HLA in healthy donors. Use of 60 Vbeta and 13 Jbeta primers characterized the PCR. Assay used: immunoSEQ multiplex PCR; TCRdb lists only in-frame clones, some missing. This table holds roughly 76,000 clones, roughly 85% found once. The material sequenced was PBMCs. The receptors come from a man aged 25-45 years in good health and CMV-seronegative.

The CDR3 sequence: CASSFTSGEYEQYF. In DNA, the CDR3 is TGTGCCAGCAGTTTCACTAGCGGGGAGTACGAGCAGTACTTC. The J gene is TRBJ2-7, the V gene TRBV27; 10 nucleotides align to TRBD2. V was pared by 3 bases and J by 4 bases, with 3 bases of the junction left unmatched. Germline loops: CDR1 MNHEY, CDR2 SMNVEV (reference sequence). The CDR3 loop spans 14 amino acids.

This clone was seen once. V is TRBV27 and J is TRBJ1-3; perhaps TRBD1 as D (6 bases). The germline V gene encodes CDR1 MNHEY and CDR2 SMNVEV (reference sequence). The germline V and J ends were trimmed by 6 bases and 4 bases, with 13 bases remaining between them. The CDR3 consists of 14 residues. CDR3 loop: CASRTGFSGNTIYF. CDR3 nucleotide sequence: TGTGCCAGCAGAACAGGGTTTTCCGGAAACACCATATATTTT.

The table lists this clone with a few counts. CDR3 in DNA: TGTGCCAGCAGCCAAGAATCGGGGATTTACAGCACAGATACGCAGTATTTT. Protein product: CASSQESGIYSTDTQYF. The chain couples TRBV14 to TRBJ2-3; D possibly corresponds to TRBD2 (5 bases). This CDR3 is 17 amino acids long. Trimming took off 0 bases at V and 0 bases at J, with 13 bases between the two ends. CDR1 is SGHDN and CDR2 is FVKESK in the germline V gene. Based on the CDR3 plus reference TRBV14 and TRBJ2-3, the full variable domain is EAGVTQFPSHSVIEKGQTVTLRCDPISGHDNLYWYRRVMGKEIKFLLHFVKESKQDESGMPNNRFLAERTGGTYSTLKVQPAELEDSGVYFCASSQESGIYSTDTQYFGPGTRLTVL.

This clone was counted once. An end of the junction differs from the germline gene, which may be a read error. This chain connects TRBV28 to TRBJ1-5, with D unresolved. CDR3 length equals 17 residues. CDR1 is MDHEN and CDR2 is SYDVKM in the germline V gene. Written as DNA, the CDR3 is TGTGCCAGCCGTTTCTACACCTCGTTCAGGAAGAATCAGCCCCAGCATTTT. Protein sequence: CASRFYTSFRKNQPQHF. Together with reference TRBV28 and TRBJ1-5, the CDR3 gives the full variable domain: DVKVTQSSRYLVKRTGEKVFLECVQDMDHENMFWYRQDPGLGLRLIYFSYDVKMKEKGDIPEGYSVSREKKERFSLILESASTNQTSMYLCASRFYTSFRKNQPQHFGDGTRLSIL.

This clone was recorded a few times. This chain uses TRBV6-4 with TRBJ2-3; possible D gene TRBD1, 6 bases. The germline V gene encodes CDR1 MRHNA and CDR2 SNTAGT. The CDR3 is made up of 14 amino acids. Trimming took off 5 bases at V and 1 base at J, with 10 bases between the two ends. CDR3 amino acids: CASSRQVGTDTQYF. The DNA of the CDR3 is TGTGCCAGCAGTCGACAGGTGGGCACAGATACGCAGTATTTT.

The CDR3 DNA is TGTGCCAGCCTAAGAAGGGACACATACTACTCGAACACCGGGGAGCTGTTTTTT. It codes for CASLRRDTYYSNTGELFF. The chain employs TRBV19 and TRBJ2-2; a weak D match, TRBD1 (6 bases). This CDR3 is 18 amino acids long. Germline V CDR1 and CDR2: LNHDA, SQIVND (reference sequence). V lost 9 bases to trimming and J lost 0 bases, with 23 bases between them. Full variable domain (missing parts from reference TRBV19 and TRBJ2-2): DGGITQSPKYLFRKEGQNVTLSCEQNLNHDAMYWYRQDPGQGLRLIYYSQIVNDFQKGDIAEGYSVSREKKESFPLTVTSAQKNPTAFYLCASLRRDTYYSNTGELFFGEGSRLTVL.